Below are 7 T cell receptor beta chains sequenced from a single sample in a study of shared T cell receptors in the human thymus. Generated by immunoSEQ multiplex PCR, the TCRdb table keeps only in-frame clones and is missing some. The sample lists 640,000 or so clones, more than 75% occurring once. The sample was also reused in another study, on human thymus T cells.

Sequencing was carried out using thymocytes. These receptors were collected from a boy in the first two years of life with a congenital heart defect.

This chain connects TRBV10-3 to TRBJ1-1; maybe TRBD1 (6 bases). The V and J ends lost 10 bases and 1 base respectively, with 16 bases between them. Germline V gene lookup returns CDR1 ENHRY and CDR2 SYGVKD. The CDR3 loop spans 14 amino acids. The CDR3: CATRDKRPNTEAFF. The CDR3 DNA follows: TGTGCCACCCGGGACAAACGCCCGAACACTGAAGCTTTCTTT.

This clone was observed a handful of times. V is TRBV30 and J is TRBJ2-1; D unclear. V gave up 4 bases and J gave up 4 bases, with 17 bases separating them. There are 15 residues in the CDR3. In germline, CDR1 is GTSNPN, CDR2 SVGIG (reference sequence). CDR3 loop: CAWTRGSSEYNEQFF. CDR3 bases: TGTGCCTGGACTCGTGGTAGCTCGGAATACAATGAGCAGTTCTTC.

The chain couples TRBV27 to TRBJ2-3, with 13 bases identical to TRBD2. The CDR3 totals 15 residues. V lost 4 bases, J lost 4 bases, and 2 bases stayed unmatched. Germline lookup yields CDR1 MNHEY and CDR2 SMNVEV (reference sequence). DNA of the CDR3: TGTGCCAGCAGTTCGGGACTAGCGGGACCAGATACGCAGTATTTT. Amino acids: CASSSGLAGPDTQYF.

The chain has TRBV6-5 and TRBJ1-2; D unclear. This CDR3 comprises 13 residues. Germline loops: CDR1 MNHEY, CDR2 SVGAGI. Trimming stripped 6 bases from V and 3 bases from J, with 11 bases between. The CDR3: CASSPAGHYGYTF. The CDR3 DNA reads TGTGCCAGCAGCCCCGCGGGTCACTATGGCTACACCTTC.

The J gene is TRBJ2-1, the V gene TRBV15; 8 nucleotides match TRBD2. Germline CDR1 and CDR2: LNHNV and YYDKDF (reference sequence). The CDR3 consists of 18 residues. V lost 0 bases to trimming and J lost 6 bases; unmatched junction nucleotides: 13. The CDR3 loop reads CATSRDLAAGGISNEQFF. The DNA of the CDR3 is TGTGCCACCAGCAGAGATCTGGCGGCGGGAGGAATCTCCAATGAGCAGTTCTTC.

The CDR3 DNA follows: TGTGCCAGCAGCCCGTCCCGTGGGGGCCCAGGGCCCCAGCATTTT. It translates to CASSPSRGGPGPQHF. V is TRBV7-6 and J is TRBJ1-5; D might be TRBD1 (6 bases). V shed 5 bases and J shed 9 bases, with 20 bases lying between them. Germline CDR1 reads SGHVS; CDR2 reads FNYEAQ. The CDR3 is 15 amino acids.

This clone has just a few counts. The chain carries TRBV10-3 and TRBJ1-1; 7 bases are shared with TRBD1. V lost 11 bases, J lost 2 bases, and 8 bases stayed unmatched. The CDR3 covers 13 residues. Looked up from germline, CDR1 is ENHRY and CDR2 is SYGVKD. CDR3 sequence (DNA): TGTGCCGTCTCGACAGGGATAAACACTGAAGCTTTCTTT. Translating it yields CAVSTGINTEAFF.